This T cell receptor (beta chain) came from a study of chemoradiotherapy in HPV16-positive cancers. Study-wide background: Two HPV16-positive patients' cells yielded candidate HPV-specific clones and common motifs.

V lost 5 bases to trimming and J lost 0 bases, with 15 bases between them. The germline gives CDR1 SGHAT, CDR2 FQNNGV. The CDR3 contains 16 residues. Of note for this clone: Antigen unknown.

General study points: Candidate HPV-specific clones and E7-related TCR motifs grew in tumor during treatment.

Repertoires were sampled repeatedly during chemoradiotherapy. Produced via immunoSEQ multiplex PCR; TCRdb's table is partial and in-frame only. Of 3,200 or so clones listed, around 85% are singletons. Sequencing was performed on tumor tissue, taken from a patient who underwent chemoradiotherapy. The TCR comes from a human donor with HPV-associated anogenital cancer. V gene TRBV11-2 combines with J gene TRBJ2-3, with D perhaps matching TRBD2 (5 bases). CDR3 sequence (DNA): TGTGCCAGCAGCCCACACTCGGAGGCCAGCACAGATACGCAGTATTTT. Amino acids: CASSPHSEASTDTQYF.